Presented here are 2 T cell receptor beta chains from one specimen sequenced in a study of shared clonotypes between healthy human individuals. Using immunoSEQ multiplex PCR, the repertoire was profiled, and TCRdb retains in-frame clones only, with some absent. This sample has roughly 590,000 clones, with nearly 97% found just once. Terminally differentiated effector memory CD45RA+ cells were excluded by CCR7 positive selection of CD45RO-negative cells. Input material: naive CD8+ T cells sorted from blood. The receptors were sampled from a woman in her 30s in good health.

The V and J genes are TRBV28 and TRBJ2-5; TRBD2 is a possible D gene (6 bases). The last part of the DNA fits TRBJ2-7 better; the J call may be wrong. The CDR3 consists of 13 residues. Germline lookup yields CDR1 MDHEN and CDR2 SYDVKM. This chain's CDR3 is CASSSGDPYEQYF. The CDR3 bases are TGTGCCAGCAGTTCGGGAGACCCCTACGAGCAGTACTTC.

This chain uses TRBV19 with TRBJ2-7; tentative D call: TRBD1 (5 bases). This CDR3 comprises 16 residues. CDR1 and CDR2 from the germline V gene are LNHDA and SQIVND (reference sequence). V shed 4 bases and J shed 0 bases, with 16 bases lying between them. The CDR3 nucleotides are TGTGCCAGTAGTAACCAGTGGGGAAGGGGCTCCTACGAGCAGTACTTC. Its protein product is CASSNQWGRGSYEQYF.